This TCR beta chain was sequenced for a study of CD8 T cells in Susac syndrome. RNA totalling roughly 0.45 to 1 ug underwent reverse transcription with random hexamers. Multiplex PCR with immunoSEQ amplified the TCR beta CDR3 across 54 Vbeta and 13 Jbeta. TCRdb re-called the immunoSEQ multiplex PCR reads through MiXCR, storing one row per CDR3 protein. The sample consists of approximately 200,000 distinct CDR3 sequences, 92% of them appearing once. Looked up from germline, CDR1 is DFQATT and CDR2 is SNEGSKA (reference sequence). The V gene end was trimmed by 0 bases and the J gene end by 4 bases; junction bases not matched to a gene: 8. This CDR3 has 16 residues.

Source material: CD8+ T cells from PBMCs. The chain uses TRBV20-1 and TRBJ2-1; 8 bases align to TRBD2. This receptor was obtained from a human donor with multiple sclerosis. CDR3 region: CSARDVFEREYNEQFF. The CDR3 bases are TGCAGTGCTAGAGATGTCTTCGAGCGGGAGTACAATGAGCAGTTCTTC.